This T cell receptor (beta chain) stems from a study of pediatric ulcerative colitis. Comments on this clone: What it recognizes is unknown.

Each sample received Survey-level depth of up to 500,000 reads. TCRdb's table, derived via immunoSEQ multiplex PCR, lists solely in-frame clones and lacks some. The profile shows approximately 32,000 clones, around 82% of them singletons. The CDR3 covers 15 residues. The germline gives CDR1 MNHEY, CDR2 SMNVEV (reference sequence). V was pared by 2 bases and J by 3 bases, with 6 bases of the junction left unmatched. Overall study results and limits: No controls had the two rectal clonotypes shared by ulcerative colitis patients. Repertoires came from total lymphocyte DNA, not specific subsets.

The sample taken for sequencing was blood. This sequence joins TRBV27 and TRBJ2-7, with 8 bases that match TRBD1. This TCR derives from a boy aged 10-17 years with severe ulcerative colitis. Written as DNA, the CDR3 is TGTGCCAGCAGTTTACGGGCCGGGACAGGCTACGAGCAGTACTTC. Residues: CASSLRAGTGYEQYF.